This TCR beta chain was captured by sequencing in a study of T cells in narcolepsy. Background on the study: Donors had narcolepsy type 1 or type 2, or were healthy controls.

The CDR3 extends over 14 amino acids. Germline assignment: CDR1 LNHNV and CDR2 YYDKDF (reference sequence). Details on this clone: What it recognizes is unknown.

Study-level points and caveats: Autoreactive clonotypes reportedly recurred in blood of same and different patients, not controls. No autoreactive T cell clone sequences appeared in some memory CD4+ repertoires.

Sequenced by immunoSEQ multiplex PCR; TCRdb stores in-frame clones only, minus some. The sample shows more than 20,000 clones, 65% to 90% of them seen only once. The sample was memory (CD45RA-) CD4+ T cells from blood. The receptor's source is a human donor in good health. This chain connects TRBV15 to TRBJ2-5, with 8 positions matching TRBD1. The J call is uncertain, as TRBJ2-7 better fits the DNA end. In nucleotides, the CDR3 is TGTGCCACCAGCAGCTTGGACAGGGCCTACGAGCAGTACTTC. Translated: CATSSLDRAYEQYF.